This T cell receptor (beta chain) was sequenced during a study of blood T cell repertoires in COVID-19 (dated by TCRdb to the early 2020s). About the investigation overall: The collaborator samples originated in the United States, Italy and Spain and spanned the acute and convalescent phases of COVID-19. The prospective study material was composed of cDNA or gDNA derived from T cells, B-cell-depleted T cells, or PBMCs. The dataset comprised deeply sampled blood TCRbeta repertoires from subjects exposed to, actively infected with, or recovered from COVID-19. The repertoires were released in a freely available public database meant as a resource for research on the immune response to SARS-CoV-2. The samples were drawn from two sources: the first 160 participants of the ongoing ImmuneRACE study, and 950 to 1,500 subjects contributed by 6 global collaborators. Sample metadata almost always included a de-identified subject ID, COVID-19 status, age in years and sex. Where available, HLA class I and class II types were taken from metadata supplied by the sample provider and were not determined by assay-based typing.

For this clone: The specificity of this receptor is unknown. The sample holds no much larger clone one base away, and base qualities are not on file.

The immunoSEQ Assay, a bias-controlled multiplex PCR, was used to amplify TCRbeta CDR3 regions from genomic DNA. The source study handled its data this way. The number of nucleated cells in each sample was estimated by amplification of reference gene primers within the assay. To quantify the absolute abundance of each unique TCRbeta CDR3 rearrangement, sequence reads were collapsed and filtered. For each sample, productive Simpson clonality was calculated by taking the square root of Simpson's diversity index across productive rearrangements. What TCRdb holds here is the immuneACCESS table cut down to in-frame rearrangements. Part of the clones is not present; checked against another copy, under half of the missing clones reflect an unresolved V gene, and the others are unexplained. Clone size and the V and J calls come from that table; the DNA yielded D and trimming. This sample gives about 200,000 clones in total; more than 75% of them show up just once. The top ten clonotypes cover roughly 5.5% of the sample.

Each collaborating institution followed its own protocols to collect whole blood in K2EDTA tubes. Collaborator samples were shipped for TCRbeta analysis as frozen whole blood, isolated PBMCs, or DNA extracted from either sample type. What the work shows at the level of the full study, not this receptor alone: The amount of clinical and demographic metadata varied by source and participant and was provided uncurated.

This receptor was identified in a man aged 35 to 55 with active or convalescent COVID-19. The specimen was peripheral blood.

The nucleotides read TGCGCCAGCAGCGGGGGCGCAGAGACCCAGTACTTC. Translated, this gives CASSGGAETQYF. This receptor chain uses TRBV5-1 and TRBJ2-5; the D region possibly corresponds to TRBD1 (6 bases align). V loses 4 bases, J loses 4 bases, and the germline ends lie 8 bases apart. The CDR3 has 12 amino acids, counting the end cysteine and phenylalanine. Only the CDR3 region is kept as DNA, spanning 36 bases read in frame from base 1. As encoded in the germline V gene, CDR1 is SGHRS while CDR2 is YFSETQ.